Here is one T cell receptor beta chain with its context. Assay used: immunoSEQ multiplex PCR; TCRdb lists only in-frame clones, some missing. The sample shows 60,000 to 65,000 clones, approximately 80% of them seen only once. This sample was taken from a study of blood T cell repertoires in COVID-19. The wider study: PBMCs, B-cell-depleted T cells, or T cells were the source of the cDNA or gDNA that made up the material.

CDR3 length equals 17 residues. V gave up 4 bases and J gave up 4 bases; unmatched junction bases: 12. Germline CDR1 reads SGDLS; CDR2 reads YYNGEE. The sequenced material came from peripheral blood. This chain uses TRBV9 with TRBJ2-3; TRBD2 matches at 10 bases. The clonotype originates from a man aged 60 to 69 with COVID-19, enrolled during active disease. In nucleotides, the CDR3 is TGTGCCAGCAGCCCCCGAAGCGGGAGGGCCAATCCAGATACGCAGTATTTT. It yields the protein CASSPRSGRANPDTQYF.